A single sample is the source of the 2 T cell receptor beta chains below, sequenced in a study of regulatory T cells in long-lasting Graves disease (dated by TCRdb to about 2021). Library preparation used multiplex PCR. The sequencer was an Illumina HiSeq 4000. TCR beta libraries were built with iRepertoire HTBI primers and Arm-PCR amplification of CDR3 regions. The public sequencing data were trimmed at Q25 with fastp and processed into clonotypes with MiXCR by TCRdb, which kept only in-frame beta chains. For every CDR3 protein sequence, its rows merge into one entry that carries the most common genes and DNA. In all, the sample holds hundreds of thousands of distinct CDR3 sequences, and about 17% of those were seen once. Approximately 11% of the sample is taken by the ten largest. In light of the paper, this sample's time point label describes: newly diagnosed GD, antithyroid drugs for less than 3 months. For both TCR sequencing and RNA sequencing, RNA was extracted from PBMCs using TRIzol.

The same sample was also studied in work on T cells in Graves' hyperthyroidism and ophthalmopathy.

The sequencing used peripheral blood mononuclear cells (PBMCs), collected at new diagnosis, from a patient treated with antithyroid drugs. The receptors come from a woman in her twenties or thirties with Graves disease. Donor details come from another sample of the same person, matched by shared clones.

This clonotype appeared many times. The rearrangement links TRBV19 to TRBJ1-1; D is uncertain. The CDR3 loop spans 17 amino acids. Per the germline V gene, CDR1 is LNHDA and CDR2 is SQIVND (reference sequence). The germline V and J ends were trimmed by 1 base and 6 bases, with 21 bases remaining between them. The CDR3 region is CASSIAKDPIGDAEAFF. The CDR3, as DNA: TGTGCCAGTAGTATAGCCAAAGACCCCATAGGAGATGCTGAAGCTTTCTTT.

This clonotype was recorded at least ten times. V usage is TRBV30 and J usage is TRBJ1-1, with 9 bases that match TRBD1. In germline, CDR1 is GTSNPN, CDR2 SVGIG (reference sequence). The J segment lost 11 bases and the V segment lost 0 bases, leaving 13 bases of the junction unmatched. The CDR3 is made up of 15 amino acids. CDR3 coding DNA: TGTGCCTGGAGTGTCAGGCGCCTCGGGACAGGGAGGGCTTTCTTT. Translated, it gives CAWSVRRLGTGRAFF.